The 32 T cell receptor beta chains below all came from one sample that was sequenced in a study of blood T cells in healthy people across ages. Primers used in a second PCR of about 7 to 12 cycles were a sample-barcoded 5' primer and a J-beta primer mix. In TCRdb, the 5' RACE reads were re-called with MiXCR into one record per CDR3 protein. The table records 910,000 or so distinct CDR3 sequences, 51% of them present only once. Source material: blood. Receptor source: a woman aged 55-70 years in good health.

V gene TRBV10-1 combines with J gene TRBJ1-2; 7 positions agree with TRBD1. After removal of 9 bases from V and 4 bases from J, the junction contained 14 bases not matched to a gene. The germline V gene has CDR1 WNHNN and CDR2 SYGVQD (reference sequence). CDR3 length equals 15 residues. The CDR3 DNA reads as TGCGCCAGTTCCCCACTACCGGGGACAGCCTATGGCTACACCTTC. It codes for CASSPLPGTAYGYTF.

This rearrangement joins TRBV2 to TRBJ2-3; D possibly corresponds to TRBD2 (5 bases). V was shortened by 1 base and J by 8 bases, with 19 bases between the two germline ends. CDR1 is SNHLY and CDR2 is FYNNEI in the germline V gene. The CDR3 totals 16 residues. The CDR3 coding sequence is TGTGCCAGCAGTGAAGTGGGGAGTATTCGTCTTGGTACGCAGTATTTT. It specifies CASSEVGSIRLGTQYF.

The rearrangement uses TRBV7-8 and TRBJ1-1, with 9 nucleotides matching TRBD1. V lost 3 bases, J lost 5 bases, and 4 bases stayed unmatched. This CDR3 has 14 residues. CDR1 and CDR2 (germline): SGHVS, FQNEAQ. The CDR3 bases are TGTGCCAGCAGCTTGGGACAGGGTCATACTGAAGCTTTCTTT. Translation gives CASSLGQGHTEAFF. Together with reference TRBV7-8 and TRBJ1-1, the CDR3 gives the full variable domain: GAGVSQSPRYKVAKRGQDVALRCDPISGHVSLFWYQQALGQGPEFLTYFQNEAQLDKSGLPSDRFFAERPEGSVSTLKIQRTQQEDSAVYLCASSLGQGHTEAFFGQGTRLTVV.

This clonotype was seen once. The J gene is TRBJ2-3, the V gene TRBV29-1; 10 nucleotides align to TRBD1. The CDR3 sequence is 15 residues long. Germline V gene data show CDR1 as SQVTM and CDR2 as ANQGSEA. V shed 5 bases, J shed 2 bases, and the junction held 7 bases outside the gene matches. Written as DNA, the CDR3 is TGCAGCGTTCGACGGGGGACAGGGGCCACAGATACGCAGTATTTT. Its protein is CSVRRGTGATDTQYF.

The chain carries TRBV20-1 and TRBJ2-1, with D unresolved. V was clipped by 4 bases and J by 7 bases, with 8 bases between them. Looked up from germline, CDR1 is DFQATT and CDR2 is SNEGSKA (reference sequence). CDR3 length equals 11 residues. The CDR3 is CSAMSLNEQFF. CDR3 DNA sequence: TGCAGTGCTATGAGTTTGAATGAGCAGTTCTTC.

The chain employs TRBV11-2 and TRBJ1-2; TRBD1 might be the D (6 bases). V gave up 5 bases and J gave up 8 bases, with 12 bases separating them. Per the germline V gene, CDR1 is SGHAT and CDR2 is FQNNGV. The length of the CDR3 is 12 residues. The CDR3 loop is CASSQTGLGYTF. The CDR3 DNA reads TGTGCCAGCAGCCAAACAGGGCTAGGCTACACCTTC.

The rearrangement uses TRBV9 and TRBJ2-1; D is undetermined. Germline V gene lookup returns CDR1 SGDLS and CDR2 YYNGEE. The CDR3 sequence is 15 residues long. The V end lost 2 bases, the J end lost 0 bases, and 9 bases lay between the germline ends. The CDR3 spells CASSVGWSSYNEQFF. The CDR3 DNA sequence: TGTGCCAGCAGCGTTGGATGGAGCTCCTACAATGAGCAGTTCTTC.

The chain combines TRBV12-3 or TRBV12-4 with TRBJ2-5; TRBD1 matches 9 bases. This CDR3 has 15 residues. The V gene end was trimmed by 6 bases and the J gene end by 4 bases; junction bases not matched to a gene: 9. The CDR3 protein is CASRRGGQGRETQYF. In DNA, the CDR3 is TGTGCCAGCAGAAGGGGGGGACAGGGTCGAGAGACCCAGTACTTC.

This clonotype came up a few times. This chain uses TRBV20-1 with TRBJ2-7, with TRBD2 matching 9 bases. Germline CDR1 DFQATT, CDR2 SNEGSKA (reference sequence). V lost 5 bases to trimming and J lost 2 bases; unmatched junction nucleotides: 7. The CDR3 runs 14 residues. In DNA, the CDR3 is TGCAGTGCTGGGAGGGCTAGCGGGACCTACGAGCAGTACTTC. It translates to CSAGRASGTYEQYF.

J is TRBJ2-5 and V is TRBV20-1, with a weak D call TRBD1 (6 bases). Germline loops: CDR1 DFQATT, CDR2 SNEGSKA (reference sequence). The CDR3 has 15 residues. Trimming left V 2 bases short and J 2 bases short, with 15 bases between. The CDR3 coding sequence is TGCAGTGCTAGACATGGACAGTGGACGCAAGAGACCCAGTACTTC. It yields the protein CSARHGQWTQETQYF.

This clonotype was seen many times. The chain uses TRBV12-3 or TRBV12-4 and TRBJ2-7; either TRBD1 or TRBD2 may fit D (5 bases each). The CDR3 sequence is 14 residues long. Trimming shortened V by 6 bases and J by 6 bases, and 18 bases separated the two germline ends. CDR3 sequence: CASSLGRPVGEQYF. The CDR3 DNA follows: TGTGCCAGCAGCCTGGGACGACCTGTGGGCGAGCAGTACTTC.

This clonotype was observed many times. V usage is TRBV29-1 and J usage is TRBJ2-3; TRBD2 matches at 9 bases. The length of the CDR3 is 13 residues. V dropped 4 bases and J dropped 4; count of bases not matched to a gene: 3. The germline CDR1 and CDR2 sequences are SQVTM and ANQGSEA. CDR3 sequence: CSVVGLAADTQYF. CDR3 bases: TGCAGCGTTGTGGGACTAGCAGCAGATACGCAGTATTTT.

The rearrangement links TRBV12-3 or TRBV12-4 to TRBJ1-1; no reliable D call. The CDR3 consists of 17 residues. V dropped 5 bases and J dropped 1 base, with 20 bases sitting between them. CDR3 nucleotide sequence: TGTGCCAGCAGTATAAACCCTTACGTGGCGGGGAACACTGAAGCTTTCTTT. Its translation is CASSINPYVAGNTEAFF.

This clonotype has a handful of counts. The J gene is TRBJ2-7, the V gene TRBV3-1, with TRBD1 identical over 9 bases. The CDR3 spans 15 residues. V lost 1 base and J lost 4; bases outside the gene matches: 5. Germline V gene sequence: CDR1 LGHDT, CDR2 YNNKEL (reference sequence). For the CDR3, the DNA is TGTGCCAGCAGCCAAGCCACAGGGGGCAAGTACGAGCAGTACTTC. Translating gives CASSQATGGKYEQYF.

The chain combines TRBV3-1 with TRBJ1-2; D possibly corresponds to TRBD1 (6 bases). The CDR3 consists of 15 residues. Trimming left V 1 base short and J 9 bases short, with 18 bases between. CDR1 and CDR2 from the germline V gene are LGHDT and YNNKEL (reference sequence). For the CDR3, the DNA is TGTGCCAGCAGCCAAGGGCCCGGAGGGGGGAATCGCTACACCTTC. As protein: CASSQGPGGGNRYTF.

This clonotype was detected only a few times. CDR3 sequence: CASSWTSGGYNEQFF. The CDR3 DNA reads as TGTGCCAGCAGTTGGACTAGCGGGGGGTACAATGAGCAGTTCTTC. The chain couples TRBV27 to TRBJ2-1, with 14 bases that match TRBD2. Germline assignment: CDR1 MNHEY and CDR2 SMNVEV (reference sequence). Trimming at V came to 4 bases and at J to 4 bases, leaving 0 bases not matched to a gene. CDR3 size: 15 residues.

On this clonotype itself: This sequence may be a read error, since a much larger clone differs from it by one base. CDR3 nucleotides: TGCAGTTTTCGACAGGAGGCAGGGAGCAATCAGCCCCAGCATTTT. As protein: CSFRQEAGSNQPQHF. The chain employs TRBV20-1 and TRBJ1-5, with a tentative D call TRBD1 (6 bases). Per germline, CDR1 DFQATT and CDR2 SNEGSKA (reference sequence). The CDR3 has 15 residues. The V gene lost 8 bases and the J gene lost 1 base, with 18 bases spanning the gap.

This clonotype has a handful of counts. The rearrangement uses TRBV29-1 and TRBJ2-5; maybe TRBD1 (5 bases). Germline CDR1 and CDR2: SQVTM and ANQGSEA. V lost 7 bases and J lost 5, with 17 bases in between. This CDR3 has 13 amino acids. The CDR3 region has the DNA TGCAGCGGGCGAGCAGGGTTTTCGGAGACCCAGTACTTC. This encodes CSGRAGFSETQYF.

This clonotype was detected a few times. This chain connects TRBV5-1 to TRBJ1-2; D gene ambiguous. The CDR3 totals 13 residues. Trimming cost V 0 bases and J 6 bases, with 9 bases left between them. CDR1 is SGHRS, CDR2 YFSETQ, per germline. Here the CDR3 DNA reads TGCGCCAGCAGCTTGGTGTCCGGAGATGGCTACACCTTC. Its translation: CASSLVSGDGYTF.

This clonotype showed up just a few times. The V call is TRBV11-2, the J call TRBJ2-1; D may be TRBD1 (6 bases). Deletions cut 8 bases from V and 5 bases from J, with 16 bases between. Germline V gives CDR1 SGHAT, CDR2 FQNNGV. The CDR3 loop spans 14 amino acids. The DNA of the CDR3 is TGTGCCAGCCGCCGGGACACCCTTAACAATGAGCAGTTCTTC. Encoded protein: CASRRDTLNNEQFF.

The chain links TRBV27 to TRBJ1-4, with D tentatively TRBD1 (6 bases). Between the trimmed V and J ends, which lost 3 bases and 8 bases, there was a span of 13 bases. Germline V gene sequence: CDR1 MNHEY, CDR2 SMNVEV (reference sequence). The CDR3 runs 14 residues. The CDR3 nucleotides read TGTGCCAGCAGTTTGCACAGGGCTGGGGAAAAACTGTTTTTT. Protein product: CASSLHRAGEKLFF.

This clonotype is a singleton in its sample. The junction shows a germline mismatch at one end, possibly a read error. V and J are TRBV7-3 and TRBJ2-1; TRBD2 aligns across 9 bases. CDR1 and CDR2 from the germline V gene are SGHTA and FQGTGA. This CDR3 region has 14 residues. Here the CDR3 reads CAGSYSGLANEQFF. CDR3 in DNA: TGTGCCGGCAGCTATTCGGGACTAGCCAATGAGCAGTTCTTC.

The rearrangement links TRBV12-3 or TRBV12-4 to TRBJ2-3; 10 bases match TRBD2. The J segment lost 5 bases and the V segment lost 2 bases, leaving 7 bases of the junction unmatched. The CDR3 length is 16 residues. The CDR3 loop is CASSLRASGSKDTQYF. As DNA, the CDR3 is TGTGCCAGCAGTTTAAGGGCTAGCGGGAGTAAAGATACGCAGTATTTT.

This clonotype was seen only a few times. This chain joins TRBV20-1 and TRBJ2-3; maybe TRBD1 (6 bases). The CDR3 is made up of 14 amino acids. Trimming cost V 6 bases and J 5 bases, with 18 bases left between them. CDR1 is DFQATT and CDR2 is SNEGSKA in the germline V gene (reference sequence). The CDR3, as DNA: TGCAGTGCCTCACGAGACCAAGGGGGAGATACGCAGTATTTT. This sequence encodes CSASRDQGGDTQYF.

Ten or more counts support this clonotype. The chain joins TRBV6-1 to TRBJ2-3; 7 bases agree with TRBD1. CDR3 length equals 15 residues. Germline CDR1 MNHNS, CDR2 SASEGT. After removal of 5 bases from V and 6 bases from J, the junction contained 11 bases not matched to a gene. The CDR3 is CASSTTGTDPDTQYF. The CDR3 nucleotides are TGTGCCAGCAGTACCACCGGGACAGACCCTGATACGCAGTATTTT.

The gene calls are TRBV20-1 and TRBJ2-7; a possible D gene is TRBD2 (6 bases). Near its end, the DNA agrees better with TRBJ2-5, so the J call may be wrong. Germline CDR1 and CDR2: DFQATT and SNEGSKA (reference sequence). CDR3 length: 15 amino acids. The CDR3 reads CSATMLRGRGETQYF. The DNA for the CDR3 is TGCAGTGCTACTATGTTGCGGGGCCGGGGGGAGACCCAGTACTTC.

V and J are TRBV10-3 and TRBJ1-5, with D perhaps TRBD1 (5 bases). Trimming cost V 7 bases and J 4 bases, with 14 bases left between them. Germline CDR1 and CDR2: ENHRY and SYGVKD. CDR3 length: 14 residues. CDR3 loop: CAIKLEGPNQPQHF. The DNA for the CDR3 is TGTGCCATCAAGTTGGAGGGGCCGAATCAGCCCCAGCATTTT.

In its sample, this clonotype was seen a few times. The CDR3 protein is CASSQVGGGDTQYF. DNA of the CDR3: TGTGCCAGCAGCCAAGTTGGGGGAGGGGATACGCAGTATTTT. V is TRBV3-1 and J is TRBJ2-3, with TRBD2 matching 7 bases. From germline, CDR1 is LGHDT and CDR2 YNNKEL (reference sequence). Trimming took 1 base from V and 6 from J; bases not matched to a gene: 4. This CDR3 comprises 14 residues.

A few counts support this clonotype. The CDR3 spells CASSYSGRYQETQYF. In DNA form, the CDR3 reads TGTGCCAGCAGTTACTCCGGTCGGTACCAAGAGACCCAGTACTTC. This chain links TRBV6-6 with TRBJ2-5; D is unresolved. V was pared by 0 bases and J by 0 bases, with 8 bases between. Germline CDR1 and CDR2: MNHNY and SVGAGI (reference sequence). The CDR3 totals 15 residues.

The J gene is TRBJ2-4, the V gene TRBV28; 7 nucleotides align to TRBD1. The J call may be faulty, since TRBJ2-7 better matches the DNA end. The CDR3 has 15 amino acids. The germline V gene encodes CDR1 MDHEN and CDR2 SYDVKM. CDR3 sequence reads: CASSSTQTGNYEQYF. As DNA, the CDR3 is TGTGCCAGCAGTTCAACACAGACAGGGAACTACGAGCAGTACTTC.

The table lists this clonotype with a count of one. The junction departs from the called germline gene at one end, perhaps through a read error. This chain links TRBV20-1 with TRBJ2-5, with 15 bases identical to TRBD2. Looked up from germline, CDR1 is DFQATT and CDR2 is SNEGSKA (reference sequence). This CDR3 comprises 13 residues. CDR3: CGAGLAGGNEQYF. In DNA, the CDR3 is TGCGGTGCCGGACTAGCGGGAGGGAATGAGCAGTACTTC.

The chain is built from TRBV6-1 and TRBJ2-7, with TRBD2 matching 9 bases. V shed 0 bases and J 7 bases; nucleotides not matched to a gene: 13. CDR3 size: 17 residues. CDR1 and CDR2 from the germline V gene are MNHNS and SASEGT. In nucleotides, the CDR3 is TGTGCCAGCAGTGAAGCCTGGCTAGCGGGAAGTTGGGGGGAGCAGTACTTC. Residues: CASSEAWLAGSWGEQYF.